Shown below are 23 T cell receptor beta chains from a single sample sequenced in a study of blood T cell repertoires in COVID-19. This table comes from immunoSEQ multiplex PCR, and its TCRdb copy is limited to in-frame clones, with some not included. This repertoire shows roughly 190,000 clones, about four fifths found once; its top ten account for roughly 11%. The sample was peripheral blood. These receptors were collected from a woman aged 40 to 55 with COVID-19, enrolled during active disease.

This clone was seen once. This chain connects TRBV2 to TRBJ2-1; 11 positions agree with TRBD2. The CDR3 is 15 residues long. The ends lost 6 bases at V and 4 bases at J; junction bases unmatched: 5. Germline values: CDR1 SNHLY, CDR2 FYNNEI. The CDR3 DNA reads TGTGCCAGCAGCAGGGTAGCGGGGGGGTACAATGAGCAGTTCTTC. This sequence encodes CASSRVAGGYNEQFF. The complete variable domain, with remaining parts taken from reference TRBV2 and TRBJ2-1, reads EPEVTQTPSHQVTQMGQEVILRCVPISNHLYFYWYRQILGQKVEFLVSFYNNEISEKSEIFDDQFSVERPDGSNFTLKIRSTKLEDSAMYFCASSRVAGGYNEQFFGPGTRLTVL.

The CDR3 sequence is CTSSPHLHPGQANYGYTF. The CDR3 DNA sequence: TGCACCAGCAGCCCCCATTTACATCCGGGACAGGCTAACTATGGCTACACCTTC. This chain joins TRBV1 and TRBJ1-2; TRBD1 is taken as the D call from the table, unchecked against the DNA. TRBV1 is a pseudogene. This CDR3 contains 18 residues.

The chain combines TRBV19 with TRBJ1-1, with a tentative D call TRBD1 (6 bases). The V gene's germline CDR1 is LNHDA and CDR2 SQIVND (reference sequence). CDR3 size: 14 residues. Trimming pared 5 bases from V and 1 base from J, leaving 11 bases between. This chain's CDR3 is CASSAHRENTEAFF. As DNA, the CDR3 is TGTGCCAGTAGTGCACACAGGGAGAACACTGAAGCTTTCTTT.

The CDR3 nucleotides are TGCGCCAGCAGTGATTTTTTTCGAGAGAATGAGCAGTTCTTC. This gives the protein CASSDFFRENEQFF. The chain recombines TRBV10-2 with TRBJ2-1, with D unresolved. V lost 3 bases and J lost 7, with 13 bases in between. Germline lookup yields CDR1 WSHSY and CDR2 SAAADI. This CDR3 has 14 amino acids.

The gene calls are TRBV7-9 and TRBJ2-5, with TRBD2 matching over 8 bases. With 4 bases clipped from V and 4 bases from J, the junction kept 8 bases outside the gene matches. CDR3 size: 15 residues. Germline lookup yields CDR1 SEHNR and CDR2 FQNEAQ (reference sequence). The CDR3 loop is CASSSPGLVGETQYF. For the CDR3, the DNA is TGTGCCAGCAGCTCTCCGGGACTAGTGGGAGAGACCCAGTACTTC.

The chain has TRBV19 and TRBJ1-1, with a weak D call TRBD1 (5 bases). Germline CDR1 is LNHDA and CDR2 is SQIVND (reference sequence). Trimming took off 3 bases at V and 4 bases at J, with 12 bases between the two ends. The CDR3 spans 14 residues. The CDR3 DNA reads TGTGCCAGTAGTATTGTGGGGGGGGGCACTGAAGCTTTCTTT. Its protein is CASSIVGGGTEAFF.

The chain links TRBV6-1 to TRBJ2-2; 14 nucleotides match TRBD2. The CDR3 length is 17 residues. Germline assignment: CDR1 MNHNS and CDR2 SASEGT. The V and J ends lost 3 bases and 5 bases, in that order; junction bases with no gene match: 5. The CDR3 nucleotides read TGTGCCAGCAGTGACCAGGGACTAGCGGGAGTAACCGGGGAGCTGTTTTTT. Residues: CASSDQGLAGVTGELFF.

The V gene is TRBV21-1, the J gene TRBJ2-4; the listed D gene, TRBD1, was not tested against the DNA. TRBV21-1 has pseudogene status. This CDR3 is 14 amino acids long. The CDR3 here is CASAWDRGTRVQYF. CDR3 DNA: TGTGCCAGCGCATGGGACAGGGGAACCCGGGTTCAGTACTTC.

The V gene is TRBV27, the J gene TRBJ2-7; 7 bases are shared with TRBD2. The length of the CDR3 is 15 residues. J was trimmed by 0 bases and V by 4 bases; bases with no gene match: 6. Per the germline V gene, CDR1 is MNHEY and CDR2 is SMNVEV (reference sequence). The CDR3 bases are TGTGCCAGCAGTTGGGCTAGCGGAAGCTCCTACGAGCAGTACTTC. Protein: CASSWASGSSYEQYF.

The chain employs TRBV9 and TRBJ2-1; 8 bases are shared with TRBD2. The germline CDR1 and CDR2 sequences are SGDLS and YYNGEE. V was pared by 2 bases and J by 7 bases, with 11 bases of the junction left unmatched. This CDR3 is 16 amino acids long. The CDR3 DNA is TGTGCCAGCAGCGTTTCGGGGACTAGGAGCTGGAATGAGCAGTTCTTC. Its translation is CASSVSGTRSWNEQFF.

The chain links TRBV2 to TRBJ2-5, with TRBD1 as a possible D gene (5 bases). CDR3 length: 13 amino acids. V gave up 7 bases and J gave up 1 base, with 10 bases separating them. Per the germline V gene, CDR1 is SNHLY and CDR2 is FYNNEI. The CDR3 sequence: CASKQGRQETQYF. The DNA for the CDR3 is TGTGCCAGCAAGCAGGGCCGCCAAGAGACCCAGTACTTC.

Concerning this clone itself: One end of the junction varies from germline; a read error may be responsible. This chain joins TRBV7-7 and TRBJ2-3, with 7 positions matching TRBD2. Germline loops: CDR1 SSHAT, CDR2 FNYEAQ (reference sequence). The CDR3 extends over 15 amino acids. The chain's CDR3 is CASSLGLAGTDTQYF. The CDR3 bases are TGTGCTAGCAGCTTAGGGCTAGCGGGCACAGATACGCAGTATTTT.

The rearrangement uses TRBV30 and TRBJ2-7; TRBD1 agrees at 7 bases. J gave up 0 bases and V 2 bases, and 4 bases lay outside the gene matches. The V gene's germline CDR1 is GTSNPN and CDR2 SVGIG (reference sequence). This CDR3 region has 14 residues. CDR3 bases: TGTGCCTGGAGTAGACAGGGTAGCTCCTACGAGCAGTACTTC. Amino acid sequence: CAWSRQGSSYEQYF.

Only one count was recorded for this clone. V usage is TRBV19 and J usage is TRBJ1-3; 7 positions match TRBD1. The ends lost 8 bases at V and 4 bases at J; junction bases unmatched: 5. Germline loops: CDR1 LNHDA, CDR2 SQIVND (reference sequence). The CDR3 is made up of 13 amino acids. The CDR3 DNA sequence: TGTGCCAGTCACAGGGGACACGGAAACACCATATATTTT. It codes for CASHRGHGNTIYF.

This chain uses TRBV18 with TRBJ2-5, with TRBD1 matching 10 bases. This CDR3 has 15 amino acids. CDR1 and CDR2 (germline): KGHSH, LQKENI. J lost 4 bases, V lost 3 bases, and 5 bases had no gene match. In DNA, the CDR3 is TGTGCCAGCTCACCGCGGGACAGGGGTGGAGAGACCCAGTACTTC. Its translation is CASSPRDRGGETQYF.

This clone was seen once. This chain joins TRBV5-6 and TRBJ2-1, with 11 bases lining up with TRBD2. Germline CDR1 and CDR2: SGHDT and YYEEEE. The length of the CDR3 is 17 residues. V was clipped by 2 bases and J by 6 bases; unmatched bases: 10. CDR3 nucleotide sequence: TGTGCCAGCAGCTTCCTGCCACTGCTAGCGGGGGGCAATGAGCAGTTCTTC. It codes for CASSFLPLLAGGNEQFF.

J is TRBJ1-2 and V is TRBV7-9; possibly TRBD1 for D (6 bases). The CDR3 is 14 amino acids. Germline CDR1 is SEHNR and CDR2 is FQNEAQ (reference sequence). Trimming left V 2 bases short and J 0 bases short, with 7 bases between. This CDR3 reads CASSLQGTNYGYTF. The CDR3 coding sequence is TGTGCCAGCAGCTTACAGGGGACTAACTATGGCTACACCTTC. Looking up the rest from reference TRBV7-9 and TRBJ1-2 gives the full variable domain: DTGVSQNPRHKITKRGQNVTFRCDPISEHNRLYWYRQTLGQGPEFLTYFQNEAQLEKSRLLSDRFSAERPKGSFSTLEIQRTEQGDSAMYLCASSLQGTNYGYTFGSGTRLTVV.

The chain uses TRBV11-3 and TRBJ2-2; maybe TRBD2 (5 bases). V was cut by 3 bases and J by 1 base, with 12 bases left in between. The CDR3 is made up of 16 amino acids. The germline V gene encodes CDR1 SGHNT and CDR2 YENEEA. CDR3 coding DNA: TGTGCCAGCAGCTTTTTTACCGGGGAGAACACCGGGGAGCTGTTTTTT. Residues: CASSFFTGENTGELFF.

The CDR3 sequence is CASGGKESPTAFF. The DNA for the CDR3 is TGTGCCTCAGGGGGGAAGGAGTCCCCAACGGCTTTCTTT. The gene calls are TRBV24-1 and TRBJ1-1; TRBD1 aligns across 7 bases. The junction had 17 bases not matched to a gene; V was cut back by 12 bases and J by 11 bases. The CDR3 covers 13 residues. Germline V CDR1 and CDR2: KGHDR, SFDVKD.

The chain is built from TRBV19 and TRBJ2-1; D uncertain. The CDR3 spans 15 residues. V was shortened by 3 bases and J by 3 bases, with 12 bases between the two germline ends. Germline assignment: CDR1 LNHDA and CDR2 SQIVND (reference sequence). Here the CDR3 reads CASSINQFGYNEQFF. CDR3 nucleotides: TGTGCCAGTAGTATTAATCAGTTTGGCTACAATGAGCAGTTCTTC.

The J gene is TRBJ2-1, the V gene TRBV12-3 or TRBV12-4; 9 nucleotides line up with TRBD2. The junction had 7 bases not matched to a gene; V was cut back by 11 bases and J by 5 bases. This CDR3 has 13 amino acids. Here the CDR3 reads CASRAGGNNEQFF. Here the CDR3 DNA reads TGTGCCTCACGGGCGGGAGGGAACAATGAGCAGTTCTTC.

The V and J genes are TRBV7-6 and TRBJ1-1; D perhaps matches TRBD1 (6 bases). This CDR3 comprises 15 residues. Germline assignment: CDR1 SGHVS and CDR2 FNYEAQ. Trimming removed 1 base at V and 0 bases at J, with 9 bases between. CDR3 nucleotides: TGTGCCAGCAGCTTAGAAGGGGGAATGAACACTGAAGCTTTCTTT. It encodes CASSLEGGMNTEAFF.

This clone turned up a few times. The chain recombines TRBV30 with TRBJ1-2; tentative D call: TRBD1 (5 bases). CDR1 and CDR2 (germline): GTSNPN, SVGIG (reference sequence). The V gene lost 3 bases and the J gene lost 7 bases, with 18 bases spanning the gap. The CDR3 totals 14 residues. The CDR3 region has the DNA TGTGCCTGGAGCCAAGGGCGGGACGGTTCTGGCTACACCTTC. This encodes CAWSQGRDGSGYTF.